These 14 T cell receptor beta chains originate from one sample sequenced in a study of control samples from healthy donors and cancer patients. Sequencing was performed with immunoSEQ multiplex PCR; in TCRdb, only in-frame clones are kept and a portion is missing. The data show tens of thousands of clones, with just over 90% seen just once and under 0.95% held by the top ten. Sequencing used PBMCs. Receptor source: a man aged 25 to 40 with colorectal cancer.

The rearrangement joins TRBV19 to TRBJ1-2; no definite D call. The CDR3 is 13 residues long. The germline V and J ends were trimmed by 3 bases and 4 bases, with 9 bases remaining between them. The germline V gene has CDR1 LNHDA and CDR2 SQIVND (reference sequence). CDR3 in DNA: TGTGCCAGTAGTATCTCGGACCTCTATGGCTACACCTTC. Translated: CASSISDLYGYTF.

This chain connects TRBV10-3 to TRBJ1-4, with D unresolved. Germline lookup yields CDR1 ENHRY and CDR2 SYGVKD. This CDR3 has 16 amino acids. Trimming took off 0 bases at V and 6 bases at J, with 14 bases between the two ends. CDR3 sequence (DNA): TGTGCCATCAGTGAGTCGGAGGACGTGGCGGATGAAAAACTGTTTTTT. Its translation: CAISESEDVADEKLFF.

There are a few counts of this clone. This chain connects TRBV3-1 (or the pseudogene TRBV3-2) to TRBJ2-2; the match to TRBD2 covers 9 bases. Germline CDR1 reads LGHDT; CDR2 reads YNNKEL (reference sequence). The CDR3 is 15 amino acids. With V trimmed by 10 bases and J by 3 bases, 9 bases remained unmatched. CDR3: CATSIAGDYTGELFF. CDR3 in DNA: TGTGCCACTAGTATAGCGGGGGACTACACCGGGGAGCTGTTTTTT.

The genes are TRBV5-5 and TRBJ2-5; 7 bases line up with TRBD2. Germline V gene lookup returns CDR1 SGHKS and CDR2 YYEKEE (reference sequence). The V segment lost 4 bases and the J segment 2 bases; nucleotides outside the gene matches: 5. The CDR3 extends over 14 amino acids. CDR3 sequence: CASSGAGYQETQYF. The CDR3 DNA reads TGTGCCAGCAGCGGAGCGGGGTATCAAGAGACCCAGTACTTC.

The chain combines TRBV10-3 with TRBJ1-1; a possible D gene is TRBD1 (6 bases). Trimming left V 7 bases short and J 3 bases short, with 27 bases between. The V gene's germline CDR1 is ENHRY and CDR2 SYGVKD. The CDR3 has 18 amino acids. CDR3 amino acids: CAIIVSLYRDGRHTEAFF. The CDR3 nucleotides read TGTGCCATCATCGTAAGTCTTTACAGGGACGGAAGGCACACTGAAGCTTTCTTT.

The gene calls are TRBV6-2 or TRBV6-3 and TRBJ1-5; D gene ambiguous. Trimming removed 2 bases at V and 0 bases at J, with 14 bases between. The CDR3 is made up of 17 amino acids. The germline V gene has CDR1 MNHEY and CDR2 SVGEGT. This CDR3 reads CASSYPSGGISNQPQHF. The CDR3 DNA reads as TGTGCCAGCAGTTACCCGTCGGGAGGGATTAGCAATCAGCCCCAGCATTTT.

This chain connects TRBV3-1 (or the pseudogene TRBV3-2) to TRBJ1-3; 8 bases fit TRBD1. The CDR3 is 18 residues long. Germline CDR1 is LGHDT and CDR2 is YNNKEL (reference sequence). The V and J ends lost 2 bases and 4 bases, in that order; junction bases with no gene match: 13. Here the CDR3 reads CASSQIRYPGTGGNTIYF. CDR3 sequence (DNA): TGTGCCAGCAGCCAAATTAGATACCCCGGGACAGGAGGAAACACCATATATTTT.

The chain links TRBV25-1 to TRBJ1-2; D is uncertain. Germline CDR1 MGHDK, CDR2 SYGVNS. V was trimmed by 1 base and J by 0 bases, leaving 9 bases between them. This CDR3 is built from 15 residues. The CDR3: CASSESAGPNYGYTF. DNA for the CDR3: TGTGCCAGCAGTGAATCGGCTGGTCCTAACTATGGCTACACCTTC.

The gene calls are TRBV6-5 and TRBJ1-2; TRBD1 matches 8 bases. The CDR3 runs to 11 residues. CDR1 is MNHEY and CDR2 is SVGAGI in the germline V gene. V gave up 10 bases and J gave up 7 bases; unmatched junction bases: 5. CDR3 sequence: CATSRGLGYTF. CDR3 in DNA: TGTGCCACTTCCAGGGGGCTTGGCTACACCTTC.

The chain employs TRBV5-8 and TRBJ2-7; 7 nucleotides match TRBD1. CDR1 and CDR2 (germline): SGHTS, YDEGEE. V shed 5 bases, J shed 6 bases, and the junction held 5 bases outside the gene matches. The CDR3 extends over 12 amino acids. Here the CDR3 DNA reads TGTGCCAGCAGTTACGACAGGGTCGAGCAGTACGTC. Protein: CASSYDRVEQYV.

The gene calls are TRBV4-1 and TRBJ2-1; D is undetermined. This CDR3 is built from 11 residues. The V gene's germline CDR1 is MGHRA and CDR2 YSYEKL. Trimming took off 2 bases at V and 8 bases at J, with 4 bases between the two ends. CDR3: CASSQSHEQFF. In nucleotides, the CDR3 is TGCGCCAGCAGCCAATCTCATGAGCAGTTCTTC.

This chain connects TRBV18 to TRBJ2-5; D may correspond to TRBD1 or TRBD2 (7 bases each). The germline CDR1 and CDR2 sequences are KGHSH and LQKENI. This CDR3 is 16 amino acids long. V lost 0 bases and J lost 7, with 18 bases in between. CDR3 loop: CASSPPTTGSGGTQYF. CDR3 nucleotide sequence: TGTGCCAGCTCACCACCTACGACAGGGTCGGGGGGGACCCAGTACTTC.

The chain combines TRBV14 with TRBJ1-2, with D possibly matching TRBD1 (6 bases). This CDR3 region has 16 residues. Germline-derived CDR1 and CDR2 are SGHDN and FVKESK. Trimming took 1 base from V and 4 from J, leaving 16 bases between them. The CDR3 sequence: CASSQALRGGSYGYTF. For the CDR3, the DNA is TGTGCCAGCAGCCAAGCCCTCCGAGGGGGGTCCTATGGCTACACCTTC.

The genes are TRBV2 and TRBJ1-2; D ambiguous. The CDR3 extends over 14 amino acids. Trimming removed 2 bases from V and 5 bases from J, with 12 bases in between. The germline V gene encodes CDR1 SNHLY and CDR2 FYNNEI. The CDR3 DNA sequence: TGTGCCAGCAGTGAAAAGAGGAATTGGTATGGCTACACCTTC. The encoded protein is CASSEKRNWYGYTF.